A selection of T cell receptor beta chains follows, all from one sample in a study of blood T cell repertoires in COVID-19. Using immunoSEQ multiplex PCR, the repertoire was profiled, and TCRdb retains in-frame clones only, with some absent. The sample includes about 120,000 clones, 82% of them seen just once. Source material: peripheral blood. These receptors were collected from a human donor in a cohort sampled during active COVID-19. Both conserved end residues are part of each CDR3. The D gene is left open where the match is weak. Expanded clones get a size class; other rows say once, few or many, or leave the size out.

D: NA; size: NA; V: TRBV5-6; J: TRBJ2-7; DNA: TGTGCCAGCAGCCCGACAGTACCCTTGGGCGAGCAGTACTTC; CDR3: CASSPTVPLGEQYF
D: NA; size: NA; V: TRBV28; J: TRBJ1-5; DNA: TGTGCCAGCAGCCAGACAGTTTATCAGCCCCAGCATTTT; CDR3: CASSQTVYQPQHF
D: TRBD1; size: NA; V: TRBV19; J: TRBJ1-2; DNA: TGTGCCAGTAGTATCCCCCGACAGGGCGCTAACTATGGCTACACCTTC; CDR3: CASSIPRQGANYGYTF
D: NA; size: NA; V: TRBV5-4; J: TRBJ1-1; DNA: TGTGCCAGCAGCTTGGGAGAGGGGAGGGCTGAAGCTTTCTTT; CDR3: CASSLGEGRAEAFF
D: TRBD1; size: NA; V: TRBV5-1; J: TRBJ1-6; DNA: TGCGCCAGCAGCTTGGAGGGACAGCAAGATTCACCCCTCCACTTT; CDR3: CASSLEGQQDSPLHF
D: TRBD1; size: NA; V: TRBV5-1; J: TRBJ2-7; DNA: TGCGCCAGCAGCGTGGACAGGGTGGTCTACGAGCAGTACTTC; CDR3: CASSVDRVVYEQYF
D: TRBD1; size: NA; V: TRBV7-2; J: TRBJ2-7; DNA: TGTGCCAGCAGCTCCGGGACAGGGTTAAGCGAGCAGTACTTC; CDR3: CASSSGTGLSEQYF
D: TRBD2; size: few; V: TRBV4-1; J: TRBJ2-7; DNA: TGCGCCAGCAGCCAAGATCCGGCGGGGGGGCTAAACGAGCAGTACTTC; CDR3: CASSQDPAGGLNEQYF
D: NA; size: NA; V: TRBV23-1; J: TRBJ1-1; DNA: TGCGCCAGCAGTCACCTGGGACATAACACTGAAGCTTTCTTT; CDR3: CASSHLGHNTEAFF
D: NA; size: NA; V: TRBV7-2; J: TRBJ2-5; DNA: TGTGCCAGCAGCGGTAGCGGAGAGACCCAGTACTTC; CDR3: CASSGSGETQYF
D: TRBD2; size: NA; V: TRBV19; J: TRBJ2-5; DNA: TGTGCCAGTAGTCAAGCGGGGCACCCGGAGACCCAGTACTTC; CDR3: CASSQAGHPETQYF
D: TRBD2; size: NA; V: TRBV3-1/TRBV3-2; J: TRBJ2-5; DNA: TGTGCCAGCAGCCTAGGGCTAGCGGGGCAAAAAGAGACCCAGTACTTC; CDR3: CASSLGLAGQKETQYF
D: NA; size: NA; V: TRBV11-2; J: TRBJ2-1; DNA: TGTGCCAGCAGCTTAGCCAGCGGACAGAACTCCTACAATGAGCAGTTCTTC; CDR3: CASSLASGQNSYNEQFF
D: NA; size: NA; V: TRBV5-1; J: TRBJ2-7; DNA: TGCGCCAGCAGCACTGGACAGACCTACGAGCAGTACTTC; CDR3: CASSTGQTYEQYF
D: TRBD2; size: NA; V: TRBV4-1; J: TRBJ2-7; DNA: TGCGCCAGCAGCCAAGTAGGGACTAGAAGGAACGAGCAGTACTTC; CDR3: CASSQVGTRRNEQYF
D: NA; size: NA; V: TRBV29-1; J: TRBJ1-2; DNA: TGCAGCGTTGTTTCGGGACAAGGGATCTATGGCTACACCTTC; CDR3: CSVVSGQGIYGYTF
D: NA; size: few; V: TRBV28; J: TRBJ1-3; DNA: TGTGCCAGCAGGACGACAGTTTCTGGAAACACCATATATTTT; CDR3: CASRTTVSGNTIYF
D: NA; size: NA; V: TRBV3-1/TRBV3-2; J: TRBJ1-2; DNA: TGTGCCAGCAGCCAAGACAGGGTCAACTATGGCTACACCTTC; CDR3: CASSQDRVNYGYTF
D: NA; size: NA; V: TRBV7-9; J: TRBJ2-7; DNA: TGTGCCAGCAGCGCCGGGACATATCCCTACGAGCAGTACTTC; CDR3: CASSAGTYPYEQYF
D: TRBD2; size: NA; V: TRBV6-5; J: TRBJ2-3; DNA: TGTGCCAGCATGCTAGTAGCGGGGCATACGCAGTATTTT; CDR3: CASMLVAGHTQYF
D: NA; size: once; V: TRBV5-8; J: TRBJ2-5; DNA: TGTGCCAGCAGCTTGATCGGGGGGCCAGAGACCCAGTACTTC; CDR3: CASSLIGGPETQYF
D: TRBD1; size: NA; V: TRBV6-5; J: TRBJ2-7; DNA: TGTGCCAGCAGCGATCCAGGGACAGGGCGTAGCGAGCAGTACTTC; CDR3: CASSDPGTGRSEQYF
D: NA; size: NA; V: TRBV5-8; J: TRBJ1-5; DNA: TGTGCCAGCAGCCCCCGCGTGGGCAATCAGCCCCAGCATTTT; CDR3: CASSPRVGNQPQHF
D: NA; size: NA; V: TRBV3-1/TRBV3-2; J: TRBJ2-5; DNA: TGTGCCGCCGGGGAGACCCAGTACTTC; CDR3: CAAGETQYF
D: TRBD1; size: once; V: TRBV11-2; J: TRBJ1-1; DNA: TGTGCCAGCAGCGTACAGGACAGGGTTGTTGCTGAAGCTTTCTTT; CDR3: CASSVQDRVVAEAFF
D: TRBD1; size: NA; V: TRBV6-6; J: TRBJ1-1; DNA: TGTGCCAGCAGTCCCACGGACAGGCCAAGCGGCACTGAAGCTTTCTTT; CDR3: CASSPTDRPSGTEAFF
D: NA; size: NA; V: TRBV6-2/TRBV6-3; J: TRBJ1-5; DNA: TGTGCCAGCAGTGGACAGAACAATCAGCCCCAGCATTTT; CDR3: CASSGQNNQPQHF
D: NA; size: once; V: TRBV6-1; J: TRBJ2-1; DNA: TGTGCCAGCAGTGAATCCGAGGGAGGGCAGTTCTTC; CDR3: CASSESEGGQFF
D: TRBD1; size: NA; V: TRBV27; J: TRBJ2-4; DNA: TGTGCCAGCAGTGCCCCGGGACAGGGGGCGAACATTCAGTACTTC; CDR3: CASSAPGQGANIQYF
D: NA; size: NA; V: TRBV19; J: TRBJ2-7; DNA: TGTGCCAGTAGTATGGGAGCCTCTTTCCACTACGAGCAGTACTTC; CDR3: CASSMGASFHYEQYF
D: NA; size: NA; V: TRBV19; J: TRBJ1-1; DNA: TGTGCCAGTAGGAGGGGGGGTTTGAACACTGAAGCTTTCTTT; CDR3: CASRRGGLNTEAFF
D: TRBD2; size: NA; V: TRBV14; J: TRBJ2-5; DNA: TGTGCCAGCAGCCAGCTTAGCGGGGGCCCTCGAGAGACCCAGTACTTC; CDR3: CASSQLSGGPRETQYF
D: TRBD2; size: NA; V: TRBV15; J: TRBJ2-1; DNA: TGTGCCACCAGCAGAGATCTAAGCGGGGGGGCTTCTAGTGAGCAGTTCTTC; CDR3: CATSRDLSGGASSEQFF
D: NA; size: NA; V: TRBV3-1/TRBV3-2; J: TRBJ2-1; DNA: TGTGCCAGCAGCCACCCTGACTTCTACTACAGGGTGACCGATGAGCAGTTCTTC; CDR3: CASSHPDFYYRVTDEQFF
D: TRBD1; size: once; V: TRBV6-1; J: TRBJ2-7; DNA: TGTGCCAGCAGTGAAGCGGGCAGGGGGCTCTACGAGCAGTACTTC; CDR3: CASSEAGRGLYEQYF
D: TRBD1; size: NA; V: TRBV2; J: TRBJ2-5; DNA: TGTGCCGGACGGGACAGTTTGAAAGAGACCCAGTACTTC; CDR3: CAGRDSLKETQYF
D: NA; size: NA; V: TRBV5-1; J: TRBJ2-2; DNA: TGCGCCAGCAGCTCCCAACAGCAATCGAACACCGGGGAGCTGTTTTTT; CDR3: CASSSQQQSNTGELFF
D: NA; size: NA; V: TRBV19; J: TRBJ1-2; DNA: TGTGCCAGTAGTATTGGGGGCGCCAACTATGGCTACACCTTC; CDR3: CASSIGGANYGYTF
D: TRBD2; size: once; V: TRBV5-1; J: TRBJ2-5; DNA: TGCGCCAGCAGCTCTACCGGACTAGCGGGGGGGCAGGAGACCCAGTACTTC; CDR3: CASSSTGLAGGQETQYF
D: NA; size: NA; V: TRBV9; J: TRBJ1-1; DNA: TGTGCCAGCAGCGTAGACTTGGAGGGGACGCCTGAAGCTTTCTTT; CDR3: CASSVDLEGTPEAFF
D: TRBD1; size: NA; V: TRBV6-9; J: TRBJ1-2; DNA: TGTGCCAGCAGGAAAATTCGGGAAGACAGGGATCGGTATGGCTACACCTTC; CDR3: CASRKIREDRDRYGYTF
D: TRBD1; size: NA; V: TRBV5-1; J: TRBJ2-5; DNA: TGCGCCAGCAGCTTTTGGTACAGGGGCCAAGAGACCCAGTACTTC; CDR3: CASSFWYRGQETQYF
D: TRBD2; size: NA; V: TRBV12-3/TRBV12-4; J: TRBJ2-7; DNA: TGTGCCAGCAGCCGGACTAGCACCTACGAGCAGTACTTC; CDR3: CASSRTSTYEQYF
D: TRBD1; size: NA; V: TRBV3-1/TRBV3-2; J: TRBJ1-2; DNA: TGTGCCAGCAGCCAGGGACAGGGAATGGGTGGCTACACCTTC; CDR3: CASSQGQGMGGYTF
D: NA; size: NA; V: TRBV5-5; J: TRBJ1-5; DNA: TGTGCCAGCAGCTTCGAAGGGTTGGAGGGTCAGCCCCAGCATTTT; CDR3: CASSFEGLEGQPQHF
D: TRBD2; size: NA; V: TRBV2; J: TRBJ2-5; DNA: TGTGCCCGCAGTGGGGGCGGGGGGATGACGGTCGTAGAGACCCAGTACTTC; CDR3: CARSGGGGMTVVETQYF
D: NA; size: NA; V: TRBV27; J: TRBJ2-7; DNA: TGTGCCAGCAGTTCCGCCCGACTCTCCTACGAGCAGTACTTC; CDR3: CASSSARLSYEQYF
D: NA; size: NA; V: TRBV5-1; J: TRBJ1-1; DNA: TGCGCCAGCAGCTACCGGCTCGGGGAGAACACTGAAGCTTTCTTT; CDR3: CASSYRLGENTEAFF
D: NA; size: NA; V: TRBV18; J: TRBJ1-1; DNA: TGTGCCAGCTCACCAAACGTAGGCCCTCCGGGCACTGAAGCTTTCTTT; CDR3: CASSPNVGPPGTEAFF
D: TRBD2; size: NA; V: TRBV5-4; J: TRBJ2-5; DNA: TGTGCCAGCAGCACCGGGGGGGGGTACCAAGAGACCCAGTACTTC; CDR3: CASSTGGGYQETQYF
D: NA; size: NA; V: TRBV5-1; J: TRBJ2-2; DNA: TGCGCCAGCAGGCCCAGGGGACCTAACACCGGGGAGCTGTTTTTT; CDR3: CASRPRGPNTGELFF
D: TRBD2; size: NA; V: TRBV5-1; J: TRBJ2-3; DNA: TGCGCCAGCAGCTCGGGGACTAGCGGGAGGGGTACAGATACGCAGTATTTT; CDR3: CASSSGTSGRGTDTQYF
D: TRBD1; size: NA; V: TRBV13; J: TRBJ2-7; DNA: TGTGCCAGCAGCATCCAAGGACAGGGTAGGAACGAGCAGTACTTC; CDR3: CASSIQGQGRNEQYF
D: TRBD1; size: NA; V: TRBV6-6; J: TRBJ1-5; DNA: TGTGCCAGTCAACGGGACAGGGACCCCTATCAGCCCCAGCATTTT; CDR3: CASQRDRDPYQPQHF
D: TRBD2; size: NA; V: TRBV24-1; J: TRBJ2-2; DNA: TGTGCCACAGCTAGCGGGGGGGCCCGGAACACCGGGGAGCTGTTTTTT; CDR3: CATASGGARNTGELFF
D: NA; size: few; V: TRBV6-6; J: TRBJ2-3; DNA: TGTGCCAGCAGTTACTCGAACCGGGATACGCAGTATTTT; CDR3: CASSYSNRDTQYF
D: TRBD1; size: NA; V: TRBV24-1; J: TRBJ1-2; DNA: TGTGCCACCAGTCGGGGACAGGGTTTGGGGTATGGCTACACCTTC; CDR3: CATSRGQGLGYGYTF
D: TRBD1; size: NA; V: TRBV7-2; J: TRBJ1-1; DNA: TGTGCCAGCAGCTTAGTTGGGACAGGGGGCACTGAAGCTTTCTTT; CDR3: CASSLVGTGGTEAFF
D: NA; size: NA; V: TRBV29-1; J: TRBJ1-1; DNA: TGCAGCGTTGCCGGGACATATAGCACTGAAGCTTTCTTT; CDR3: CSVAGTYSTEAFF
D: NA; size: NA; V: TRBV5-1; J: TRBJ1-5; DNA: TGCGCCAGCAGCTTGTCCCCGGGGGGGGATCCCCAGCATTTT; CDR3: CASSLSPGGDPQHF